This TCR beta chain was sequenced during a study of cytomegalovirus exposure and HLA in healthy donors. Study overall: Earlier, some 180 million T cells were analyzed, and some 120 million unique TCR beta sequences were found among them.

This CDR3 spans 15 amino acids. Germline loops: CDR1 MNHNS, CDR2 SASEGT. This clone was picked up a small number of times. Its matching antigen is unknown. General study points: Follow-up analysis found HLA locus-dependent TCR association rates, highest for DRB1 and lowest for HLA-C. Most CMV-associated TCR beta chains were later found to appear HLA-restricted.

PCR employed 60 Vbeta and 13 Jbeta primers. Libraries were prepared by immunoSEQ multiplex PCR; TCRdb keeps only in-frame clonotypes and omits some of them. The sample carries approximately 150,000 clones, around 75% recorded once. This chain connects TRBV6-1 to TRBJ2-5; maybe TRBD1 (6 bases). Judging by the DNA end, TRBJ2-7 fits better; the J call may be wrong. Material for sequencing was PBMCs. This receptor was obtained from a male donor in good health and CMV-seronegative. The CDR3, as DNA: TGTGCCAGCAGTGAAGTGGGGGCCTCAAACTACGAGCAGTACTTC. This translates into CASSEVGASNYEQYF.